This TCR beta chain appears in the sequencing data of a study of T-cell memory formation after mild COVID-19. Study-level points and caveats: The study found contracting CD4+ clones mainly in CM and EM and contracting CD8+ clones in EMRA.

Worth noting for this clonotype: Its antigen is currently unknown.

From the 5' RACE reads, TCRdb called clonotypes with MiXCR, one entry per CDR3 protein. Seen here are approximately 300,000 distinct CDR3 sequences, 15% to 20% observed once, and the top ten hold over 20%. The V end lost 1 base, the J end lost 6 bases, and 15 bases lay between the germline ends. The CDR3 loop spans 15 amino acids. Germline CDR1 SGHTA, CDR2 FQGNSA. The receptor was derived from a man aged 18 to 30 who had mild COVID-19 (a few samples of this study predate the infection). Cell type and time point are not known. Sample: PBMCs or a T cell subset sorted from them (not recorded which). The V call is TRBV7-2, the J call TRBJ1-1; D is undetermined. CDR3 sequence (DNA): TGTGCCAGCAGCTTAGATCGGGTAACCCTCTCTGAAGCTTTCTTT. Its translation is CASSLDRVTLSEAFF.